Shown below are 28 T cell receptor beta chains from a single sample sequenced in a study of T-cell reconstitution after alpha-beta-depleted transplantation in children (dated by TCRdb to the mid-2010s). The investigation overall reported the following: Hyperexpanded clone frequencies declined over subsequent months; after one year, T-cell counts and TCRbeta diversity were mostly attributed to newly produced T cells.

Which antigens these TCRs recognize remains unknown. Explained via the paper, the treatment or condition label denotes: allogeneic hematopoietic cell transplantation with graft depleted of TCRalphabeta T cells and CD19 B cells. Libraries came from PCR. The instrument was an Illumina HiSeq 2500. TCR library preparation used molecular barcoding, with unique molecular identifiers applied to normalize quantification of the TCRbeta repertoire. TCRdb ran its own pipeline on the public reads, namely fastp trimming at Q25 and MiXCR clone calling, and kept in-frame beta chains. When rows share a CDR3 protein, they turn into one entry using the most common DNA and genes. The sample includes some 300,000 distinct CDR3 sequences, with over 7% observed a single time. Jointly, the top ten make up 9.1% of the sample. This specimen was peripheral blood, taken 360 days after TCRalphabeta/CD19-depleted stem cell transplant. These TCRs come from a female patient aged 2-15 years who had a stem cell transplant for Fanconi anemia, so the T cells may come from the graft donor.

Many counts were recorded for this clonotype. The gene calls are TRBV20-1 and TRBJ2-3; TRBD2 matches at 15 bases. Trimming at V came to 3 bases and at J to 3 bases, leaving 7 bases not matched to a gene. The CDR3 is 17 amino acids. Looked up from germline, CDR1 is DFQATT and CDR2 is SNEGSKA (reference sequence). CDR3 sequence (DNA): TGCAGTGCTAGCCCGGGACTAGCGGGGGGATTGACAGATACGCAGTATTTT. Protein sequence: CSASPGLAGGLTDTQYF.

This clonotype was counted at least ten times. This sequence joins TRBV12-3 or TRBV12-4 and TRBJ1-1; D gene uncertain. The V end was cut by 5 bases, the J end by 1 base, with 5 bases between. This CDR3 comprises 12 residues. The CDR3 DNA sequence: TGTGCCAGCAGTCAGAGGAACACTGAAGCTTTCTTT. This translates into CASSQRNTEAFF.

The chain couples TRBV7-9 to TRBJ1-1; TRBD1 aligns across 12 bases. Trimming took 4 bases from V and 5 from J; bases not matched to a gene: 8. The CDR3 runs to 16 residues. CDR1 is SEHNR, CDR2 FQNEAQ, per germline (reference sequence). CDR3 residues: CASSSGTGGAVTEAFF. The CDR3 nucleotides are TGTGCCAGCAGCTCCGGGACAGGGGGCGCCGTGACTGAAGCTTTCTTT.

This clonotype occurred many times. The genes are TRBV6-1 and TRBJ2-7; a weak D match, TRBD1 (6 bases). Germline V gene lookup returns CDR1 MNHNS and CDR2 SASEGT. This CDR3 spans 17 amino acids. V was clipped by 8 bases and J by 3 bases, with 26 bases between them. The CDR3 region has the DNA TGTGCCAGCGGGATTAGTTTCCATCAACAGGGTTTCTACGAGCAGTACTTC. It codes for CASGISFHQQGFYEQYF.

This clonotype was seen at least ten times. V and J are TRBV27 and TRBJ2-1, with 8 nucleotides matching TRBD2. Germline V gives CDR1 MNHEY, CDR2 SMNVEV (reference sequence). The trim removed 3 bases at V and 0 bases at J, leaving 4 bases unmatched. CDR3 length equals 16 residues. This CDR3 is CASSFAGTSSYNEQFF. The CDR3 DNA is TGTGCCAGCAGTTTTGCCGGGACTAGCTCCTACAATGAGCAGTTCTTC.

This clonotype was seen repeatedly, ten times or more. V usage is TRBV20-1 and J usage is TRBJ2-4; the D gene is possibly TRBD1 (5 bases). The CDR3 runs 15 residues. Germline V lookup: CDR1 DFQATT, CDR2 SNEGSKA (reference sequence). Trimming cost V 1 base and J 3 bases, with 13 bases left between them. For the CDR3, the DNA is TGCAGTGCTAGAGGATTCGAGCAGGGCAAAAACATTCAGTACTTC. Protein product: CSARGFEQGKNIQYF.

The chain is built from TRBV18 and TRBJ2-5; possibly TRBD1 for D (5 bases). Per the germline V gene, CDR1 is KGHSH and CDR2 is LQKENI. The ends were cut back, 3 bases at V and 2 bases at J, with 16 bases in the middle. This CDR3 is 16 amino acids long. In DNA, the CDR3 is TGTGCCAGCTCACCTCTAACACCGACAGCACAAGAGACCCAGTACTTC. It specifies CASSPLTPTAQETQYF. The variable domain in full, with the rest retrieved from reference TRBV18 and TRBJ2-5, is NAGVMQNPRHLVRRRGQEARLRCSPMKGHSHVYWYRQLPEEGLKFMVYLQKENIIDESGMPKERFSAEFPKEGPSILRIQQVVRGDSAAYFCASSPLTPTAQETQYFGPGTRLLVL.

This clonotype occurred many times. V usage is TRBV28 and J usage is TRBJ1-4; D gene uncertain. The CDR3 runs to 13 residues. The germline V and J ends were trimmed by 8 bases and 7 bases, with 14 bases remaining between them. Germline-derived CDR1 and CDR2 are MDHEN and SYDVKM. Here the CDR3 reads CASGVGSSEKLFF. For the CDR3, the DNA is TGTGCCAGCGGAGTAGGCAGTTCTGAAAAACTGTTTTTT. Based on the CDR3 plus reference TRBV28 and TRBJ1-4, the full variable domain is DVKVTQSSRYLVKRTGEKVFLECVQDMDHENMFWYRQDPGLGLRLIYFSYDVKMKEKGDIPEGYSVSREKKERFSLILESASTNQTSMYLCASGVGSSEKLFFGSGTQLSVL.

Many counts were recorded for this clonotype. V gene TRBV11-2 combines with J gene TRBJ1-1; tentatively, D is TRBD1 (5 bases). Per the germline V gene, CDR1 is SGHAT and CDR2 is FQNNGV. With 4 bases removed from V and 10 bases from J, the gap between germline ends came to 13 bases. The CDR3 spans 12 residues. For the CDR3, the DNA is TGTGCCAGCAGCTCGATTGGGGGGGGAGCTTTCTTT. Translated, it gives CASSSIGGGAFF. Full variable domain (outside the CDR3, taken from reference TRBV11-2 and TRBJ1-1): EAGVAQSPRYKIIEKRQSVAFWCNPISGHATLYWYQQILGQGPKLLIQFQNNGVVDDSQLPKDRFSAERLKGVDSTLKIQPAKLEDSAVYLCASSSIGGGAFFGQGTRLTVV.

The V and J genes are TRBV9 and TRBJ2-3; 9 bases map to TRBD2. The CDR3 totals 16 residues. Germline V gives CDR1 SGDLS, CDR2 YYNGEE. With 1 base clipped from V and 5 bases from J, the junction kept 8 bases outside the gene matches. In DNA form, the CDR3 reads TGTGCCAGCAGCGTACCCTGGCGGGGGGGAAAAGATACGCAGTATTTT. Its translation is CASSVPWRGGKDTQYF. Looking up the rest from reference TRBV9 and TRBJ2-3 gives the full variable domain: DSGVTQTPKHLITATGQRVTLRCSPRSGDLSVYWYQQSLDQGLQFLIQYYNGEERAKGNILERFSAQQFPDLHSELNLSSLELGDSALYFCASSVPWRGGKDTQYFGPGTRLTVL.

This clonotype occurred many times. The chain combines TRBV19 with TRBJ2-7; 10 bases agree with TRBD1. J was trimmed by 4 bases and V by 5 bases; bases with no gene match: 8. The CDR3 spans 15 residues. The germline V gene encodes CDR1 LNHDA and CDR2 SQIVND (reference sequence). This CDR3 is CASSVTGTGVYEQYF. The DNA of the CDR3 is TGTGCCAGTAGTGTAACCGGGACAGGGGTTTACGAGCAGTACTTC.

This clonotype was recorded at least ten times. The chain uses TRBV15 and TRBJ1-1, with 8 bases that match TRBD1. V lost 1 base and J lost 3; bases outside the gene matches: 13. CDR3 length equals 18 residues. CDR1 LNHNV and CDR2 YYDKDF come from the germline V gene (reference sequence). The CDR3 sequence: CATSRGGQGGMAYTEAFF. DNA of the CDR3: TGTGCCACCAGCAGAGGAGGACAGGGAGGGATGGCCTACACTGAAGCTTTCTTT.

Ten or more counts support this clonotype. CDR3: CASKQPSSYNEQFF. CDR3 nucleotides: TGTGCCAGCAAACAGCCAAGCTCCTACAATGAGCAGTTCTTC. The chain has TRBV28 and TRBJ2-1; D remains unclear. V was cut by 7 bases and J by 0 bases, with 10 bases left in between. The CDR3 has 14 amino acids. CDR1 is MDHEN, CDR2 SYDVKM, per germline.

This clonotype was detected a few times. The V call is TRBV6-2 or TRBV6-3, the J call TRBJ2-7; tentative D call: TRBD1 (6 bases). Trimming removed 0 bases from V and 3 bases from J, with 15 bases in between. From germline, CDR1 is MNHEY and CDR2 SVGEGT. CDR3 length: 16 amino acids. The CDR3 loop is CASSYSGGSDLYEQYV. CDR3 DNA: TGTGCCAGCAGTTACTCAGGGGGATCCGACCTCTACGAGCAGTACGTC.

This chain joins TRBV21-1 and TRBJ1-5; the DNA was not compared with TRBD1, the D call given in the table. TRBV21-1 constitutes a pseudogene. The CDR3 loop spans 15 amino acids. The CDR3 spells CASSIRDRGNQPQHF. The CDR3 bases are TGTGCCAGCAGCATCCGGGACAGGGGCAATCAGCCCCAGCATTTT.

Written as DNA, the CDR3 is TGTGCCAGCAGCTTACCCGGTCCGGACAACAAGCAGTTCTTC. Residues: CASSLPGPDNKQFF. The V call is TRBV7-9, the J call TRBJ2-1; D is possibly TRBD1 (5 bases). The CDR3 is 14 residues long. CDR1 is SEHNR and CDR2 is FQNEAQ in the germline V gene (reference sequence). V lost 2 bases to trimming and J lost 11 bases, with 16 bases between them.

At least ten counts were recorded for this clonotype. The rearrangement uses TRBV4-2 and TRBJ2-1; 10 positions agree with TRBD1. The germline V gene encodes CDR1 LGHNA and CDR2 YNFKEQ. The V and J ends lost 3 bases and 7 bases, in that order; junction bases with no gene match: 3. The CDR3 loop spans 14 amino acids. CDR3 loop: CASSQTGGQNEQFF. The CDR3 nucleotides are TGTGCCAGCAGCCAGACAGGGGGCCAGAATGAGCAGTTCTTC.

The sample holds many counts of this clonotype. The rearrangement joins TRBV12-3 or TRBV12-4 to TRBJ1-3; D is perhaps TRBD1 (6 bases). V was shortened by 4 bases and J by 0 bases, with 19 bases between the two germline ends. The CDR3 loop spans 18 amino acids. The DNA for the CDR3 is TGTGCCAGCAGTTCCATGATGCTGACAGGCCGCTCTGGAAACACCATATATTTT. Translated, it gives CASSSMMLTGRSGNTIYF.

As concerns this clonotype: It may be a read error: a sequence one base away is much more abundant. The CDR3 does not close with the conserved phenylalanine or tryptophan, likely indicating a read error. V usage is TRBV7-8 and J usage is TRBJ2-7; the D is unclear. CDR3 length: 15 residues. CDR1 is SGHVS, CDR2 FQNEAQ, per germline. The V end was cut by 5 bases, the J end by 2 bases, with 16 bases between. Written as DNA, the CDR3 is TGTGCCAGCAGCCTATTCAGTCGTACCACCTACGAGCAGTACTGC. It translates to CASSLFSRTTYEQYC.

The CDR3, as DNA: TGTGCCAGCAGCTTTCACTTTGACAGGCCCGGGGTCTACGAGCAGTACTTC. Residues: CASSFHFDRPGVYEQYF. This chain connects TRBV7-3 to TRBJ2-7; D possibly corresponds to TRBD1 (6 bases). CDR1 and CDR2 from the germline V gene are SGHTA and FQGTGA. V was clipped by 3 bases and J by 3 bases, with 21 bases between them. There are 17 residues in the CDR3.

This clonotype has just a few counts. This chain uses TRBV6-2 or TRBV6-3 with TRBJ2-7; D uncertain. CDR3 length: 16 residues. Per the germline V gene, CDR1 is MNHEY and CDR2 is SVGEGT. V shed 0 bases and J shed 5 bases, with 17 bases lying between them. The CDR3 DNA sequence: TGTGCCAGCAGTTACTCCAACCTTGAATATACCGACGAGCAGTACTTC. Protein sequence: CASSYSNLEYTDEQYF.

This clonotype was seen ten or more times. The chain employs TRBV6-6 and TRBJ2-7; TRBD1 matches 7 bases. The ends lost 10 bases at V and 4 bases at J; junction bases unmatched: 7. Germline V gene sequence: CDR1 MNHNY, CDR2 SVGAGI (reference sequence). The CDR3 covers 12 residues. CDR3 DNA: TGTGCCACCGGGGACAGCCAATACGAGCAGTACGTC. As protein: CATGDSQYEQYV.

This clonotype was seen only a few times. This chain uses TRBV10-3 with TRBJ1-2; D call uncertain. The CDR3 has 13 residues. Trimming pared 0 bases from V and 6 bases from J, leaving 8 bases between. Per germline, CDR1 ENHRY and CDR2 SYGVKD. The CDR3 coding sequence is TGTGCCATCAGTGAGTCGGACTATGATGGCTACACCTTC. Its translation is CAISESDYDGYTF.

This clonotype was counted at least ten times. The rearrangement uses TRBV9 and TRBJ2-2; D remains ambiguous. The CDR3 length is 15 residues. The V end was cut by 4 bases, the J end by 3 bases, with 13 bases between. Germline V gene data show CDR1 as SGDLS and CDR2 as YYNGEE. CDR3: CASSRIPSDTGELFF. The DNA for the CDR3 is TGTGCCAGCAGCAGAATCCCATCCGACACCGGGGAGCTGTTTTTT.

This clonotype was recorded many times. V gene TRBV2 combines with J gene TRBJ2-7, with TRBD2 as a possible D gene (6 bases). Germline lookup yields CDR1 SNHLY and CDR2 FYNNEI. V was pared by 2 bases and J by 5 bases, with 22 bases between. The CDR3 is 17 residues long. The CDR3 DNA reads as TGTGCCAGCAGTGAATCCCAGGAGTGGCTAGCGTTGAACGAGCAGTACTTC. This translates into CASSESQEWLALNEQYF.

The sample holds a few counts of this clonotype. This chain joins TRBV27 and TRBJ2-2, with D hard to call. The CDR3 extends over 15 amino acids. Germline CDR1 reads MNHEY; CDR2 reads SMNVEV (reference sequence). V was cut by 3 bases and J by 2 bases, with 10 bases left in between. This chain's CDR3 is CASSFKDVNTGELFF. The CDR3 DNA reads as TGTGCCAGCAGTTTTAAGGACGTTAACACCGGGGAGCTGTTTTTT.

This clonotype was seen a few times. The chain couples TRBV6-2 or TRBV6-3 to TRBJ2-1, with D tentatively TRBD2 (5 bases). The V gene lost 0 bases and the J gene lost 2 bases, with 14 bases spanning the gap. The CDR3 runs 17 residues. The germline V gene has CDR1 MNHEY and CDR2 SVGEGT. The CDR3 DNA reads TGTGCCAGCAGTTACTCAAGGACTGTACCTACCTACAATGAGCAGTTCTTC. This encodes CASSYSRTVPTYNEQFF.

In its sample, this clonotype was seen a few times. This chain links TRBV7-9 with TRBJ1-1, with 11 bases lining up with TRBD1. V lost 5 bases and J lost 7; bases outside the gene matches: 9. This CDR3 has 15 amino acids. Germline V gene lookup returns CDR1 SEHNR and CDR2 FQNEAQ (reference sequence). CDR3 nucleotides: TGTGCCAGCAGCCATGAGGGGACAGGGGGAGATGAAGCTTTCTTT. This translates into CASSHEGTGGDEAFF.